Below, 22 T cell receptor beta chains from the same sample are listed, as sequenced in a study of blood T cell repertoires in COVID-19. The protocol was immunoSEQ multiplex PCR, while the TCRdb copy is restricted to in-frame clones and leaves out a portion. Of around 94,000 clones detected, more than 80% appear once; the ten largest clones hold 4% to 5.5%. Sequencing was performed on peripheral blood. Every receptor here comes from a human donor in a cohort sampled during active COVID-19.

The chain uses TRBV9 and TRBJ2-1; 9 bases align to TRBD2. The CDR3 covers 16 residues. V gave up 4 bases and J gave up 0 bases; unmatched junction bases: 5. Per the germline V gene, CDR1 is SGDLS and CDR2 is YYNGEE. DNA for the CDR3: TGTGCCAGCAGCCCGACTAGCGGTTTCTCCTACAATGAGCAGTTCTTC. As protein: CASSPTSGFSYNEQFF.

The chain combines TRBV27 with TRBJ1-5; 10 nucleotides align to TRBD1. The CDR3 runs to 16 residues. J gave up 1 base and V 5 bases, and 5 bases lay outside the gene matches. Per germline, CDR1 MNHEY and CDR2 SMNVEV (reference sequence). CDR3 region: CASSRRQGASNQPQHF. CDR3 bases: TGTGCCAGCAGTCGGAGACAGGGGGCCAGCAATCAGCCCCAGCATTTT.

This clone showed up just once. The chain is built from TRBV5-6 and TRBJ2-5; 8 nucleotides match TRBD1. CDR3 length: 13 residues. Germline values: CDR1 SGHDT, CDR2 YYEEEE. Unmatched junction bases numbered 1, after V lost 4 bases and J lost 2 bases. CDR3 DNA sequence: TGTGCCAGCAGCCGGGACAGGCAAGAGACCCAGTACTTC. This sequence encodes CASSRDRQETQYF. Full variable domain (remainder filled in from reference TRBV5-6 and TRBJ2-5): DAGVTQSPTHLIKTRGQQVTLRCSPKSGHDTVSWYQQALGQGPQFIFQYYEEEERQRGNFPDRFSGHQFPNYSSELNVNALLLGDSALYLCASSRDRQETQYFGPGTRLLVL.

V usage is TRBV6-5 and J usage is TRBJ2-7; TRBD1 aligns across 7 bases. The CDR3 totals 14 residues. CDR1 and CDR2 from the germline V gene are MNHEY and SVGAGI. After removal of 7 bases from V and 7 bases from J, the junction contained 13 bases not matched to a gene. For the CDR3, the DNA is TGTGCCAGCACCCGAAACAGGGGACCGGGGGAGCAGTACTTC. This translates into CASTRNRGPGEQYF.

The CDR3 region is CATSDTDRGTGELFF. The CDR3 bases are TGTGCCACCAGTGACACGGACAGAGGGACCGGGGAGCTGTTTTTT. This chain links TRBV24-1 with TRBJ2-2, with a possible D match to TRBD1 (6 bases). Per the germline V gene, CDR1 is KGHDR and CDR2 is SFDVKD. V dropped 4 bases and J dropped 5 bases, with 13 bases sitting between them. This CDR3 is 15 amino acids long.

The rearrangement uses TRBV14 and TRBJ2-1; 10 bases match TRBD2. CDR3 length: 19 residues. V shed 0 bases, J shed 8 bases, and the junction held 16 bases outside the gene matches. Germline assignment: CDR1 SGHDN and CDR2 FVKESK. CDR3 nucleotides: TGTGCCAGCAGCCAAGATGCCAGCGGGGGGGCCTACGCTAAGTATGAGCAGTTCTTC. Translating it yields CASSQDASGGAYAKYEQFF.

V gene TRBV2 combines with J gene TRBJ2-7; 7 bases are shared with TRBD1. Losses at the gene ends were 3 bases for V and 2 bases for J; bases not matched to a gene: 7. Germline CDR1 SNHLY, CDR2 FYNNEI. The CDR3 is 15 residues long. The chain's CDR3 is CASSDVRGLTYEQYF. CDR3 DNA: TGTGCCAGCAGTGATGTCAGGGGGTTGACCTACGAGCAGTACTTC.

The genes are TRBV19 and TRBJ1-1; 9 nucleotides line up with TRBD1. J gave up 6 bases and V 5 bases, and 10 bases lay outside the gene matches. The CDR3 has 15 amino acids. Germline V gene lookup returns CDR1 LNHDA and CDR2 SQIVND (reference sequence). Here the CDR3 DNA reads TGTGCCAGTAGTTTTCCGGGACAGGGCACCTCTGAAGCTTTCTTT. Its translation is CASSFPGQGTSEAFF.

This chain uses TRBV5-5 with TRBJ1-4; tentatively, D is TRBD1 (5 bases). Germline CDR1 and CDR2: SGHKS and YYEKEE (reference sequence). V was shortened by 2 bases and J by 5 bases, with 13 bases between the two germline ends. This CDR3 region has 15 residues. The CDR3 bases are TGTGCCAGCAGCTTCGTGGGGGGAGGAAATGAAAAACTGTTTTTT. It translates to CASSFVGGGNEKLFF. The variable domain in full, completed from reference TRBV5-5 and TRBJ1-4, reads DAGVTQSPTHLIKTRGQQVTLRCSPISGHKSVSWYQQVLGQGPQFIFQYYEKEERGRGNFPDRFSARQFPNYSSELNVNALLLGDSALYLCASSFVGGGNEKLFFGSGTQLSVL.

This clone occurred a few times. The rearrangement links TRBV25-1 to TRBJ1-6; tentatively, D is TRBD1 (5 bases). With 8 bases removed from V and 4 bases from J, the gap between germline ends came to 15 bases. CDR1 is MGHDK, CDR2 SYGVNS, per germline. This CDR3 is built from 15 residues. The CDR3 spells CASGGDSDYNSPLHF. The CDR3, as DNA: TGTGCCAGCGGAGGGGACTCCGATTATAATTCACCCCTCCACTTT. The whole variable domain, filled in from reference TRBV25-1 and TRBJ1-6, reads EADIYQTPRYLVIGTGKKITLECSQTMGHDKMYWYQQDPGMELHLIHYSYGVNSTEKGDLSSESTVSRIRTEHFPLTLESARPSHTSQYLCASGGDSDYNSPLHFGNGTRLTVT.

V gene TRBV7-8 combines with J gene TRBJ1-2; TRBD1 agrees at 12 bases. The CDR3 spans 19 residues. Trimming at V came to 4 bases and at J to 8 bases, leaving 20 bases not matched to a gene. CDR1 is SGHVS and CDR2 is FQNEAQ in the germline V gene. CDR3 loop: CASSSRRGDRGLGPRGYTF. The CDR3 DNA is TGTGCCAGCAGCTCCCGACGCGGGGACAGGGGGCTGGGGCCTCGAGGCTACACCTTC. Drawing the rest from reference TRBV7-8 and TRBJ1-2, the complete variable domain is GAGVSQSPRYKVAKRGQDVALRCDPISGHVSLFWYQQALGQGPEFLTYFQNEAQLDKSGLPSDRFFAERPEGSVSTLKIQRTQQEDSAVYLCASSSRRGDRGLGPRGYTFGSGTRLTVV.

V and J are TRBV27 and TRBJ1-4; tentative D call: TRBD1 (5 bases). Trimming shortened V by 2 bases and J by 3 bases, and 7 bases separated the two germline ends. In germline, CDR1 is MNHEY, CDR2 SMNVEV (reference sequence). The CDR3 is 14 residues long. CDR3 amino acids: CASSLGAANEKLFF. The DNA for the CDR3 is TGTGCCAGCAGTTTAGGGGCGGCTAATGAAAAACTGTTTTTT.

The CDR3 is CASSYSGGGQPQHF. In DNA, the CDR3 is TGTGCCAGCAGTTACTCCGGAGGAGGTCAGCCCCAGCATTTT. The chain recombines TRBV6-2 or TRBV6-3 with TRBJ1-5; no clear D gene. Germline assignment: CDR1 MNHEY and CDR2 SVGEGT. V shed 0 bases and J shed 6 bases, with 9 bases lying between them. The CDR3 runs to 14 residues.

The chain links TRBV5-1 to TRBJ2-1, with 8 positions matching TRBD2. The germline V gene has CDR1 SGHRS and CDR2 YFSETQ. V lost 0 bases to trimming and J lost 10 bases; unmatched junction nucleotides: 9. The CDR3 length is 15 residues. CDR3 sequence: CASSLGGGGLGEQFF. CDR3 in DNA: TGCGCCAGCAGCTTGGGTGGCGGGGGGCTTGGAGAGCAGTTCTTC. The variable domain in full, completed from reference TRBV5-1 and TRBJ2-1, reads KAGVTQTPRYLIKTRGQQVTLSCSPISGHRSVSWYQQTPGQGLQFLFEYFSETQRNKGNFPGRFSGRQFSNSRSEMNVSTLELGDSALYLCASSLGGGGLGEQFFGPGTRLTVL.

This clone was detected only a few times. The rearrangement uses TRBV7-9 and TRBJ1-1; 7 bases map to TRBD1. In germline, CDR1 is SEHNR, CDR2 FQNEAQ (reference sequence). The length of the CDR3 is 14 residues. Trimming at V came to 8 bases and at J to 8 bases, leaving 14 bases not matched to a gene. The CDR3 loop reads CASALGGGSQEAFF. For the CDR3, the DNA is TGTGCCAGCGCATTGGGAGGGGGCAGCCAAGAAGCTTTCTTT.

The CDR3 DNA reads as TGTGCCAGCAGCTTAAGGGGAAAAGCGCAGTATTTT. This encodes CASSLRGKAQYF. The chain joins TRBV7-2 to TRBJ2-3; weak D call: TRBD1 (5 bases). The V and J ends lost 2 bases and 10 bases respectively, with 10 bases between them. This CDR3 region has 12 residues. Germline loops: CDR1 SGHTA, CDR2 FQGNSA.

This chain connects TRBV3-1 (or the pseudogene TRBV3-2) to TRBJ2-7; D might be TRBD2 (5 bases). This CDR3 contains 16 residues. V lost 0 bases and J lost 1, with 13 bases in between. Germline V gene sequence: CDR1 LGHDT, CDR2 YNNKEL (reference sequence). The CDR3: CASSQERGNFSYEQYF. DNA of the CDR3: TGTGCCAGCAGCCAAGAGAGAGGGAACTTTTCCTACGAGCAGTACTTC.

The V gene is TRBV5-6, the J gene TRBJ1-6; the match to TRBD1 covers 7 bases. Looked up from germline, CDR1 is SGHDT and CDR2 is YYEEEE. The CDR3 covers 15 residues. V lost 0 bases and J lost 6; bases outside the gene matches: 3. CDR3 sequence (DNA): TGTGCCAGCAGCTTGGCCGGGACAGTTAATTCACCCCTCCACTTT. Its translation is CASSLAGTVNSPLHF.

The V call is TRBV7-3, the J call TRBJ2-3; weak D call: TRBD2 (6 bases). The germline V gene encodes CDR1 SGHTA and CDR2 FQGTGA. Trimming took off 3 bases at V and 6 bases at J, with 16 bases between the two ends. The length of the CDR3 is 15 residues. The chain's CDR3 is CASSLYGTPYDTQYF. In DNA, the CDR3 is TGTGCCAGCAGCTTGTACGGGACTCCCTATGATACGCAGTATTTT. The full variable domain, completed using reference TRBV7-3 and TRBJ2-3, is GAGVSQTPSNKVTEKGKYVELRCDPISGHTALYWYRQSLGQGPEFLIYFQGTGAADDSGLPNDRFFAVRPEGSVSTLKIQRTERGDSAVYLCASSLYGTPYDTQYFGPGTRLTVL.

This sequence joins TRBV19 and TRBJ1-3; no reliable D call. Germline V CDR1 and CDR2: LNHDA, SQIVND (reference sequence). There are 16 residues in the CDR3. Deletions cut 7 bases from V and 0 bases from J, with 16 bases between. The CDR3 spells CASKNPKGGSGNTIYF. In nucleotides, the CDR3 is TGTGCCAGTAAAAATCCAAAAGGCGGCTCTGGAAACACCATATATTTT.

Here the CDR3 DNA reads TGTGCCACCAGCAGACGGACAGGGAGGTTGGGCAATCAGCCCCAGCATTTT. Translation: CATSRRTGRLGNQPQHF. The chain joins TRBV15 to TRBJ1-5; 8 bases fit TRBD1. CDR1 and CDR2 (germline): LNHNV, YYDKDF (reference sequence). The CDR3 is 17 amino acids. After removal of 2 bases from V and 2 bases from J, the junction contained 8 bases not matched to a gene.

Only a few counts were recorded for this clone. The chain employs TRBV9 and TRBJ2-1; D unclear. Germline V gene data show CDR1 as SGDLS and CDR2 as YYNGEE. V was cut by 1 base and J by 0 bases, with 8 bases left in between. The CDR3 covers 15 residues. The CDR3 DNA reads as TGTGCCAGCAGCGTAAGAGAATACTCCTACAATGAGCAGTTCTTC. Translated, it gives CASSVREYSYNEQFF.